This T cell receptor (beta chain) is drawn from a study of blood T cell repertoires in COVID-19 (dated by TCRdb to 2020 to 2022). For the study in its entirety: Samples covering the acute and convalescent phases of COVID-19 were provided by collaborators in the United States, Italy and Spain. The material from the prospective study consisted of cDNA or gDNA derived from T cells, B-cell-depleted T cells, or PBMCs. Deeply sampled blood TCRbeta repertoires from subjects exposed to, actively infected with, or recovered from COVID-19 were included in the dataset. The repertoires were released in a freely available public database meant as a resource for research on the immune response to SARS-CoV-2. The samples were drawn from the first 160 participants of the ongoing ImmuneRACE study and from about 1,200 subjects provided by 6 global collaborators. Sample metadata almost always included a de-identified subject ID, COVID-19 status, age in years and sex. Where HLA class I and class II types were available, the types were taken from metadata supplied by the sample provider, not from assay-based typing.

The collaborating institutions used their own protocols to collect whole blood in K2EDTA tubes. For TCRbeta analysis, collaborators shipped samples as frozen whole blood, isolated PBMCs, or DNA extracted from either of those sample types. Worth noting for this clone: The antigen it recognizes is unknown. Within one base of it there is no much larger clone, and no base qualities were kept.

Overall study outcomes, separate from this receptor: The quantity of clinical and demographic metadata differed by source and by participant and was supplied without curation.

TCRbeta CDR3 regions were amplified from genomic DNA by means of the immunoSEQ Assay, a bias-controlled multiplex PCR. In the source study's methods: Within the assay, amplification of reference gene primers was used to estimate how many nucleated cells each sample contained. To quantify the absolute abundance of each unique TCRbeta CDR3 rearrangement, sequence reads were collapsed and filtered. For each sample, productive Simpson clonality was calculated as the square root of Simpson's diversity index across productive rearrangements. TCRdb limited this immuneACCESS table to in-frame rearrangements with V and J called. A share of clones is missing; checked studies link under half to unresolved V genes, and the rest is unexplained. V, J and clone size were drawn from that table, and D and trimming were deduced from the DNA. In this sample the table shows some 100,000 clones, over 70% of which occur a single time. In total, the top ten clones hold 20% to 30% of the sample.

The sample taken for sequencing was peripheral blood. The TCR originated in an elderly man with active or convalescent COVID-19.

Here is the DNA: TGTGCCAGCTCACCGCGACTCAAGGGGGAAGAGACCCAGTACTTC. It is translated as CASSPRLKGEETQYF. The chain is encoded by TRBV18 joined to TRBJ2-5; a tentative D match to TRBD1 spans 6 bases. The junction shows trimming of 3 bases on V and 3 bases on J, plus 14 bases between the germline ends. The CDR3 contains 15 residues, cysteine and phenylalanine counted. Only the CDR3 region is kept as DNA, spanning 45 bases read in frame from base 1. CDR1 is given as KGHSH and CDR2 as LQKENI, both from the germline V gene.